This T cell receptor (beta chain) was captured in a study of blood T cell repertoires in COVID-19. Study context: COVID-19 samples from acute and convalescent phases originated in the United States, Italy and Spain. T cells, B-cell-depleted T cells, or PBMCs provided the cDNA or gDNA that served as material.

Here immunoSEQ multiplex PCR was the method, and the copy in TCRdb shows in-frame clones only, minus some. The sample consists of approximately 97,000 clones, approximately 90% of them appearing once. CDR1 is ENHRY and CDR2 is SYGVKD in the germline V gene. This CDR3 region has 13 residues. V was cut by 4 bases and J by 8 bases, with 14 bases left in between. The chain carries TRBV10-3 and TRBJ1-2; D may be TRBD1 (6 bases). This TCR was sampled from a man between 60 and 70 years old with acute or convalescent COVID-19. The sample comprised peripheral blood. CDR3 sequence: CAISGTAMEGYTF. For the CDR3, the DNA is TGTGCCATCAGTGGGACAGCGATGGAGGGCTACACCTTC.